The next 30 T cell receptor beta chains were all read from a single sample in a study of identical twins. TCRdb used MiXCR to reprocess the 5' RACE reads, holding one entry per CDR3 protein. Seen here are 420,000 or so distinct CDR3 sequences, around 20% observed once, and the top ten hold approximately 12%. Sample: naive T cells sorted from blood. Every receptor here comes from a man in his forties or fifties in good health.

There are many counts of this clonotype. The chain is built from TRBV27 and TRBJ2-5; D ambiguous. V was clipped by 0 bases and J by 5 bases, with 10 bases between them. This CDR3 has 14 residues. Looked up from germline, CDR1 is MNHEY and CDR2 is SMNVEV (reference sequence). The CDR3 DNA is TGTGCCAGCAGTTTATCGGTGGTGGGGGAGACCCAGTACTTC. It is translated as CASSLSVVGETQYF.

The rearrangement joins TRBV12-3 or TRBV12-4 to TRBJ2-2, with D perhaps TRBD2 (6 bases). The CDR3 has 15 amino acids. The ends were cut back, 5 bases at V and 6 bases at J, with 16 bases in the middle. For the CDR3, the DNA is TGTGCCAGCAGTCCCTCTCGGTGGGGGGCCGGGGAGCTGTTTTTT. It translates to CASSPSRWGAGELFF.

This clonotype was recorded at least ten times. The chain is built from TRBV20-1 and TRBJ1-5; TRBD1 matches at 8 bases. CDR1 and CDR2 (germline): DFQATT, SNEGSKA (reference sequence). V was clipped by 0 bases and J by 1 base; unmatched bases: 2. CDR3 length: 15 amino acids. In DNA form, the CDR3 reads TGCAGTGCTAGAGATGACAGGGGAAGCAATCAGCCCCAGCATTTT. As protein: CSARDDRGSNQPQHF.

This clonotype came up many times. The chain employs TRBV24-1 and TRBJ2-3, with TRBD2 matching 15 bases. Germline-derived CDR1 and CDR2 are KGHDR and SFDVKD. J lost 6 bases, V lost 4 bases, and 7 bases had no gene match. This CDR3 comprises 17 residues. The CDR3 loop is CATSDPLGLAGGDTQYF. The CDR3 nucleotides read TGTGCCACCAGTGACCCACTGGGACTAGCGGGGGGCGATACGCAGTATTTT.

Of note for this clonotype: A read error may explain this, as a much larger clone is one base away. J is TRBJ2-7 and V is TRBV7-2, with TRBD2 matching 10 bases. Germline loops: CDR1 SGHTA, CDR2 FQGNSA. The CDR3 has 15 residues. The chain's CDR3 is CSSNLVSSGSTEQYF. In DNA form, the CDR3 reads TGTTCCAGCAACTTAGTGTCTAGCGGGAGTACCGAGCAGTACTTC.

This clonotype came up many times. The gene calls are TRBV20-1 and TRBJ2-5; 9 nucleotides line up with TRBD1. Unmatched junction bases numbered 9, after V lost 5 bases and J lost 2 bases. The CDR3 totals 15 residues. Germline loops: CDR1 DFQATT, CDR2 SNEGSKA (reference sequence). The CDR3 region has the DNA TGCAGTGCTCAGCCACGGACAGGGGCACAAGAGACCCAGTACTTC. It translates to CSAQPRTGAQETQYF.

The chain is built from TRBV29-1 and TRBJ2-1; no clear D. Germline V gene data show CDR1 as SQVTM and CDR2 as ANQGSEA. CDR3 size: 12 residues. V lost 3 bases to trimming and J lost 5 bases, with 8 bases between them. Here the CDR3 DNA reads TGCAGCGTTGACGGTGGCGACAATGAGCAGTTCTTC. This encodes CSVDGGDNEQFF.

This clonotype was counted ten times or more. The chain recombines TRBV27 with TRBJ2-5; 7 bases agree with TRBD1. Per the germline V gene, CDR1 is MNHEY and CDR2 is SMNVEV (reference sequence). This CDR3 comprises 15 residues. V shed 9 bases and J 1 base; nucleotides not matched to a gene: 11. The CDR3 protein is CASRRGGLRQETQYF. CDR3 nucleotides: TGTGCCAGTCGCCGAGGGGGCCTACGCCAAGAGACCCAGTACTTC.

This clonotype has ten or more counts. The rearrangement links TRBV6-5 to TRBJ2-6; D is tentatively TRBD1 or TRBD2 (5 bases each). V was trimmed by 1 base and J by 1 base, leaving 11 bases between them. This CDR3 has 17 amino acids. CDR1 and CDR2 from the germline V gene are MNHEY and SVGAGI. The CDR3: CASSYFMRGSGANVLTF. CDR3 sequence (DNA): TGTGCCAGCAGTTACTTCATGAGGGGATCTGGGGCCAACGTCCTGACTTTC.

The rearrangement uses TRBV29-1 and TRBJ2-1; tentatively, D is TRBD1 (5 bases). CDR3 length: 13 residues. V lost 7 bases to trimming and J lost 8 bases, with 18 bases between them. Germline V gene sequence: CDR1 SQVTM, CDR2 ANQGSEA. In DNA, the CDR3 is TGCAGCGCCGCCCGGGCCGCAGGGCATGAGCAGTTCTTC. This codes for CSAARAAGHEQFF.

This clonotype was recorded at least ten times. The chain joins TRBV15 to TRBJ2-7, with 9 positions matching TRBD1. CDR3 size: 14 residues. With 3 bases clipped from V and 5 bases from J, the junction kept 5 bases outside the gene matches. Germline values: CDR1 LNHNV, CDR2 YYDKDF (reference sequence). CDR3 DNA sequence: TGTGCCACCAGCAGGGACAGGGGAAATCACGAGCAGTACTTC. Translation gives CATSRDRGNHEQYF.

The chain employs TRBV18 and TRBJ2-5; 13 bases are shared with TRBD2. This CDR3 region has 14 residues. The V and J ends lost 1 base and 10 bases, in that order; junction bases with no gene match: 3. Germline V gene data show CDR1 as KGHSH and CDR2 as LQKENI. The CDR3 sequence is CASSPRTSGSLQYF. The DNA of the CDR3 is TGTGCCAGCTCACCACGGACTAGCGGGAGTCTCCAGTACTTC.

This clonotype was detected ten times or more. J is TRBJ2-1 and V is TRBV18; D might be TRBD2 (5 bases). Trimming cost V 8 bases and J 4 bases, with 12 bases left between them. Germline CDR1 is KGHSH and CDR2 is LQKENI. This CDR3 has 13 residues. CDR3 in amino acids: CASSPGLYNEQFF. The CDR3 coding sequence is TGTGCCAGCAGCCCTGGACTGTACAATGAGCAGTTCTTC.

This clonotype was counted a few times. The chain couples TRBV5-5 to TRBJ1-1; 10 bases are shared with TRBD1. With V trimmed by 3 bases and J by 4 bases, 3 bases remained unmatched. Germline CDR1 is SGHKS and CDR2 is YYEKEE (reference sequence). CDR3 length: 14 amino acids. The CDR3 bases are TGTGCCAGCAGCTGGACAGGGGGAAGCACTGAAGCTTTCTTT. Its translation is CASSWTGGSTEAFF.

This clonotype was recorded a few times. The rearrangement joins TRBV4-3 to TRBJ2-3, with TRBD2 identical over 9 bases. Germline V gene data show CDR1 as LGHNA and CDR2 as YSLEER. The CDR3 length is 16 residues. V gave up 0 bases and J gave up 2 bases; unmatched junction bases: 3. The CDR3 sequence is CASSQDASGTTDTQYF. CDR3 DNA: TGCGCCAGCAGCCAAGACGCTAGCGGGACCACAGATACGCAGTATTTT.

The gene calls are TRBV12-3 or TRBV12-4 and TRBJ2-7; possibly TRBD2 for D (6 bases). This CDR3 comprises 13 residues. V lost 6 bases to trimming and J lost 6 bases, with 15 bases between them. DNA for the CDR3: TGTGCCAGCAGGTTTGGGAGGCCGGGCGAGCAGTACTTC. This codes for CASRFGRPGEQYF.

The J gene is TRBJ2-7, the V gene TRBV24-1; weak D call: TRBD1 (6 bases). The CDR3 runs to 13 residues. Germline-derived CDR1 and CDR2 are KGHDR and SFDVKD. V gave up 4 bases and J gave up 5 bases, with 11 bases separating them. The CDR3 here is CATSEPDRHEQYF. CDR3 in DNA: TGTGCCACCAGTGAACCTGACAGGCACGAGCAGTACTTC.

The DNA of the CDR3 is TGCGCCAGCAGCTTCGACCCGAAAAACATTCAGTACTTC. Residues: CASSFDPKNIQYF. The chain carries TRBV5-1 and TRBJ2-4, with no clear D. The CDR3 runs 13 residues. Germline V gene data show CDR1 as SGHRS and CDR2 as YFSETQ. The ends were cut back, 2 bases at V and 4 bases at J, with 7 bases in the middle.

The rearrangement joins TRBV6-4 to TRBJ2-1; 10 bases are shared with TRBD2. The CDR3 is made up of 16 amino acids. With 8 bases clipped from V and 7 bases from J, the junction kept 14 bases outside the gene matches. Germline V CDR1 and CDR2: MRHNA, SNTAGT. The CDR3 is CASQPQPSGGLNEQFF. CDR3 bases: TGTGCCAGCCAGCCACAGCCTAGCGGGGGTTTGAATGAGCAGTTCTTC.

Many counts were recorded for this clonotype. This chain links TRBV6-1 with TRBJ2-7; tentative D call: TRBD2 (5 bases). Trimming stripped 2 bases from V and 0 bases from J, with 14 bases between. CDR3 size: 16 residues. The germline V gene encodes CDR1 MNHNS and CDR2 SASEGT. CDR3 protein: CASSEPRTEHSYEQYF. DNA of the CDR3: TGTGCCAGCAGTGAACCCAGGACTGAACACTCCTACGAGCAGTACTTC.

Details on this clonotype: A single base separates this from a much larger clone, so it may be a read error. Here the CDR3 reads CASSIVWTGQHEQFF. CDR3 sequence (DNA): TGTGCCAGTAGTATAGTGTGGACAGGGCAGCATGAGCAGTTCTTC. This chain connects TRBV19 to TRBJ2-1; 8 bases align to TRBD1. The CDR3 is made up of 15 amino acids. Germline values: CDR1 LNHDA, CDR2 SQIVND (reference sequence). V was pared by 1 base and J by 8 bases, with 7 bases of the junction left unmatched.

This clonotype was observed at least ten times. The chain joins TRBV3-1 to TRBJ2-1; tentatively, D is TRBD1 (5 bases). The CDR3 has 15 amino acids. The germline CDR1 and CDR2 sequences are LGHDT and YNNKEL (reference sequence). Trimming stripped 4 bases from V and 5 bases from J, with 15 bases between. The DNA for the CDR3 is TGTGCCAGCAGCCCAACGCAGGGAACGAACAATGAGCAGTTCTTC. It yields the protein CASSPTQGTNNEQFF.

The CDR3 is CASSLRTGLGYTF. DNA for the CDR3: TGTGCCAGCAGCTTACGGACAGGGCTTGGCTACACCTTC. The rearrangement joins TRBV3-1 to TRBJ1-2, with TRBD1 identical over 8 bases. The CDR3 is made up of 13 amino acids. Germline CDR1 and CDR2: LGHDT and YNNKEL (reference sequence). J gave up 7 bases and V 5 bases, and 6 bases lay outside the gene matches.

This clonotype was detected a few times. The chain carries TRBV6-2 or TRBV6-3 and TRBJ1-1; D may be TRBD1 (5 bases). V was shortened by 4 bases and J by 3 bases, with 9 bases between the two germline ends. The CDR3 has 13 residues. Per germline, CDR1 MNHEY and CDR2 SVGEGT. In nucleotides, the CDR3 is TGTGCCAGCAGTTCTCAGGGATACACTGAAGCTTTCTTT. This encodes CASSSQGYTEAFF.

CDR3 sequence: CASSWDRGYNYGYTF. CDR3 nucleotides: TGTGCCAGCAGCTGGGACAGGGGGTATAACTATGGCTACACCTTC. This chain links TRBV7-9 with TRBJ1-2; 11 bases align to TRBD1. Germline V lookup: CDR1 SEHNR, CDR2 FQNEAQ (reference sequence). This CDR3 comprises 15 residues. Trimming took 4 bases from V and 1 from J; bases not matched to a gene: 2.

Many counts were recorded for this clonotype. This chain uses TRBV5-1 with TRBJ1-1; tentative D call: TRBD1 (5 bases). CDR1 is SGHRS and CDR2 is YFSETQ in the germline V gene. V gave up 4 bases and J gave up 4 bases, with 11 bases separating them. The CDR3 extends over 13 amino acids. The CDR3 sequence: CASSVWGGTEAFF. CDR3 sequence (DNA): TGCGCCAGCAGCGTCTGGGGCGGCACTGAAGCTTTCTTT.

This clonotype was detected many times. V gene TRBV10-3 combines with J gene TRBJ2-2, with 8 bases matching TRBD2. Looked up from germline, CDR1 is ENHRY and CDR2 is SYGVKD. V lost 4 bases, J lost 5 bases, and 6 bases stayed unmatched. This CDR3 contains 15 residues. The CDR3 sequence: CAISGPGGATGELFF. The CDR3 DNA reads TGTGCCATCAGTGGTCCGGGGGGGGCGACCGGGGAGCTGTTTTTT.

The chain is built from TRBV7-2 and TRBJ2-1; D remains unclear. Trimming took 4 bases from V and 3 from J, leaving 13 bases between them. CDR3 size: 15 residues. Per germline, CDR1 SGHTA and CDR2 FQGNSA. CDR3 DNA sequence: TGTGCCAGCAGCTCCTCAGGATCGGACTACAATGAGCAGTTCTTC. Translating it yields CASSSSGSDYNEQFF.

To note about this clonotype: One junction end disagrees with the germline gene, perhaps due to a read error. V is TRBV4-2 and J is TRBJ2-7; no reliable D call. From germline, CDR1 is LGHNA and CDR2 YNFKEQ. The length of the CDR3 is 11 residues. The CDR3 loop reads CATSPANEQSF. Written as DNA, the CDR3 is TGTGCCACAAGCCCAGCCAACGAGCAAAGCTTC.

The table lists this clonotype with many counts. V and J are TRBV20-1 and TRBJ1-2, with D possibly being TRBD1 (5 bases). Trimming left V 4 bases short and J 3 bases short, with 21 bases between. The CDR3 totals 16 residues. Germline lookup yields CDR1 DFQATT and CDR2 SNEGSKA (reference sequence). CDR3 sequence: CSAINAHGGKYYGYTF. The CDR3 nucleotides are TGCAGTGCTATTAACGCCCATGGGGGGAAATACTATGGCTACACCTTC.